This passage covers 31 T cell receptor beta chains from one sample sequenced in a study of breast tumors, draining lymph nodes, adjacent tissues. From the multiplex PCR reads, TCRdb called clonotypes with MiXCR, one entry per CDR3 protein. The data contain about 230,000 distinct CDR3 sequences, about a third of them singletons. Axillary draining lymph nodes of breast cancer patients supplied the node samples. Material for sequencing was axillary lymph node tissue. These receptors all stem from a female donor with breast cancer. Some clones in this sample may be carry-over from other donors' samples.

This clonotype was recorded many times. The J gene is TRBJ2-1, the V gene TRBV11-3, with TRBD1 matching 7 bases. With 1 base clipped from V and 2 bases from J, the junction kept 5 bases outside the gene matches. The CDR3 runs to 16 residues. Germline lookup yields CDR1 SGHNT and CDR2 YENEEA. CDR3 DNA: TGTGCCAGCAGCTTAGGGGCGACAGGGCCCTACAATGAGCAGTTCTTC. Translated, it gives CASSLGATGPYNEQFF.

As concerns this clonotype: A much larger clone lies a single base off, so this may be a read error. The V gene is TRBV5-1, the J gene TRBJ2-1; 13 nucleotides match TRBD2. V lost 1 base and J lost 8; bases outside the gene matches: 9. CDR3 length: 17 residues. Germline lookup yields CDR1 SGHRS and CDR2 YFSETQ. The CDR3 region is CASSLRTSGSTDDEQFF. For the CDR3, the DNA is TGCGCCAGCAGCTTGCGGACTAGCGGGAGCACCGACGATGAGCAGTTCTTC.

On this clonotype: The conserved closing phenylalanine or tryptophan is absent in this CDR3, likely reflecting a read error. V is TRBV7-2 and J is TRBJ2-7; 7 bases map to TRBD2. The CDR3 spans 14 residues. Looked up from germline, CDR1 is SGHTA and CDR2 is FQGNSA. CDR3 in DNA: TGTGCCAGCAGCTTCGCGGGAGACGGCTACGGGCAGTACCTC. It encodes CASSFAGDGYGQYL.

This clonotype was seen many times. The chain combines TRBV20-1 with TRBJ2-7; TRBD1 agrees at 10 bases. Trimming cost V 5 bases and J 3 bases; bases outside gene matches: 7. Germline CDR1 DFQATT, CDR2 SNEGSKA (reference sequence). This CDR3 has 14 residues. The CDR3 DNA reads as TGCAGTGCTGGCCCGGGACAGGGGAACTACGAGCAGTACTTC. It codes for CSAGPGQGNYEQYF.

The chain couples TRBV9 to TRBJ1-1; D not certain. The V end lost 0 bases, the J end lost 1 base, and 10 bases lay between the germline ends. The CDR3 is 15 amino acids. CDR1 is SGDLS and CDR2 is YYNGEE in the germline V gene. The CDR3 region has the DNA TGTGCCAGCAGCGTAGACGCCATCCCGAACACTGAAGCTTTCTTT. It codes for CASSVDAIPNTEAFF.

This clonotype was found a few times. The chain uses TRBV27 and TRBJ2-7; D is unresolved. CDR1 is MNHEY, CDR2 SMNVEV, per germline (reference sequence). CDR3 length: 14 amino acids. V lost 6 bases to trimming and J lost 2 bases, with 14 bases between them. In nucleotides, the CDR3 is TGTGCCAGCAGCCCCTCGGGTTACGCCTACGAGCAGTACTTC. Protein product: CASSPSGYAYEQYF.

This clonotype appeared many times. This rearrangement joins TRBV30 to TRBJ2-3; D is possibly TRBD1 or TRBD2 (5 bases each). Looked up from germline, CDR1 is GTSNPN and CDR2 is SVGIG (reference sequence). This CDR3 comprises 12 residues. Trimming took off 3 bases at V and 8 bases at J, with 12 bases between the two ends. The CDR3 reads CAWRGTPGTQYF. CDR3 nucleotides: TGTGCCTGGAGGGGGACGCCAGGTACGCAGTATTTT.

The gene calls are TRBV6-1 and TRBJ1-1, with 9 positions matching TRBD1. In germline, CDR1 is MNHNS, CDR2 SASEGT. The length of the CDR3 is 14 residues. The J segment lost 2 bases and the V segment lost 6 bases, leaving 4 bases of the junction unmatched. CDR3 region: CASRTGGRNTEAFF. The CDR3 DNA follows: TGTGCCAGCAGAACAGGGGGCAGAAACACTGAAGCTTTCTTT.

In this sample, this clonotype turned up many times. The chain employs TRBV14 and TRBJ1-2; D not certain. Germline CDR1 and CDR2: SGHDN and FVKESK. Trimming took 0 bases from V and 4 from J, leaving 12 bases between them. This CDR3 region has 15 residues. In DNA, the CDR3 is TGTGCCAGCAGCCAAGATCGACACCAGCCCTATGGCTACACCTTC. Translating it yields CASSQDRHQPYGYTF.

This clonotype was observed at least ten times. This chain connects TRBV5-1 to TRBJ2-7; TRBD1 is a possible D gene (6 bases). The CDR3 extends over 13 amino acids. The V and J ends lost 2 bases and 3 bases respectively, with 9 bases between them. In germline, CDR1 is SGHRS, CDR2 YFSETQ. The chain's CDR3 is CASSFRGNYEQYF. CDR3 DNA: TGCGCCAGCAGCTTTAGGGGGAACTACGAGCAGTACTTC.

The table lists this clonotype with many counts. This chain joins TRBV20-1 and TRBJ2-3; unclear D gene. The CDR3 covers 10 residues. V lost 3 bases, J lost 5 bases, and 3 bases lay in between. Looked up from germline, CDR1 is DFQATT and CDR2 is SNEGSKA (reference sequence). CDR3 region: CSASLDTQYF. As DNA, the CDR3 is TGCAGTGCTAGTTTAGATACGCAGTATTTT.

The chain couples TRBV7-6 to TRBJ2-7, with 11 bases identical to TRBD1. V lost 4 bases, J lost 1 base, and 6 bases stayed unmatched. There are 16 residues in the CDR3. Germline V gives CDR1 SGHVS, CDR2 FNYEAQ. CDR3 residues: CASSSAGTGGSYEQYF. The DNA for the CDR3 is TGTGCCAGCAGCTCGGCCGGGACAGGGGGTTCCTACGAGCAGTACTTC.

This clonotype came up many times. The rearrangement joins TRBV4-3 to TRBJ2-7; TRBD2 aligns across 8 bases. The CDR3 is 15 residues long. Germline V gene lookup returns CDR1 LGHNA and CDR2 YSLEER. V was pared by 1 base and J by 2 bases, with 4 bases of the junction left unmatched. In nucleotides, the CDR3 is TGCGCCAGCAGCCAAGGGGTAGCGGGACCCTACGAGCAGTACTTC. This sequence encodes CASSQGVAGPYEQYF.

This clonotype showed up just once. As the CDR3 is not closed by the conserved phenylalanine or tryptophan, this likely results from a read error. The J gene is TRBJ1-1, the V gene TRBV20-1; tentative D call: TRBD1 (5 bases). CDR3 length: 12 amino acids. CDR1 DFQATT and CDR2 SNEGSKA come from the germline V gene (reference sequence). The chain's CDR3 is CSVPQGNTEAFC. The CDR3, as DNA: TGCAGCGTTCCTCAGGGGAACACTGAAGCTTTCTGT.

V gene TRBV7-2 combines with J gene TRBJ2-3, with a weak D call TRBD2 (6 bases). Germline CDR1 SGHTA, CDR2 FQGNSA. The CDR3 totals 13 residues. The germline V and J ends were trimmed by 4 bases and 11 bases, with 16 bases remaining between them. CDR3 DNA sequence: TGTGCCAGCAGCTCCGGGACTGGGAATGAGCAGTATTTT. This encodes CASSSGTGNEQYF. Combining the CDR3 with reference TRBV7-2 and TRBJ2-3 gives the whole variable domain GAGVSQSPSNKVTEKGKDVELRCDPISGHTALYWYRQSLGQGLEFLIYFQGNSAPDKSGLPSDRFSAERTGGSVSTLTIQRTQQEDSAVYLCASSSGTGNEQYFGPGTRLTVL.

In its sample, this clonotype was seen a few times. It may be a read error: a sequence one base away is much more abundant. This rearrangement joins TRBV27 to TRBJ2-6; TRBD1 is a possible D gene (5 bases). The CDR3 spans 15 residues. In germline, CDR1 is MNHEY, CDR2 SMNVEV (reference sequence). The CDR3 reads CASSFGRVGANALTF. The CDR3 coding sequence is TGTGCCAGCAGTTTTGGTAGGGTTGGGGCCAACGCCCTGACTTTC.

This clonotype has a count of ten or more. The chain has TRBV2 and TRBJ2-2; 16 bases map to TRBD2. This CDR3 contains 22 residues. Germline V CDR1 and CDR2: SNHLY, FYNNEI. J lost 4 bases, V lost 7 bases, and 21 bases had no gene match. The CDR3 reads CASTGGIGTSGREPFSTGELFF. In DNA, the CDR3 is TGTGCCAGCACTGGAGGTATAGGGACTAGCGGGAGGGAACCGTTTAGCACCGGGGAGCTGTTTTTT.

The chain employs TRBV5-1 and TRBJ1-1; D perhaps matches TRBD1 (5 bases). The CDR3 sequence is 14 residues long. Germline V gene lookup returns CDR1 SGHRS and CDR2 YFSETQ. V lost 5 bases and J 3 bases, leaving 14 bases between the germline ends. This CDR3 is CASRQQQVHTEAFF. The CDR3 DNA reads TGCGCCAGCAGGCAACAACAGGTGCACACTGAAGCTTTCTTT.

The sample holds many counts of this clonotype. The chain employs TRBV7-9 and TRBJ2-5, with D possibly matching TRBD2 (5 bases). CDR1 and CDR2 from the germline V gene are SEHNR and FQNEAQ (reference sequence). The CDR3 runs 17 residues. Trimming removed 5 bases from V and 2 bases from J, with 21 bases in between. DNA of the CDR3: TGTGCCAGCAGCCTCCTTCCTCTTTTGAGGGAACAAGAGACCCAGTACTTC. Protein sequence: CASSLLPLLREQETQYF.

This clonotype was detected only once. A read error may account for a junction end that differs from germline. The rearrangement links TRBV7-3 to TRBJ2-7, with 11 bases aligning to TRBD2. Germline lookup yields CDR1 SGHTA and CDR2 FQGTGA. CDR3 size: 15 residues. The CDR3 protein is CASSFTSGSGYGQYF. The CDR3 DNA reads TGTGCCAGCAGCTTTACTAGCGGGAGCGGATACGGGCAGTACTTC.

This clonotype was seen a few times. A read error is possible here, since a much larger clone lies one base away. The rearrangement links TRBV20-1 to TRBJ1-5, with 10 bases that match TRBD1. The V segment lost 5 bases and the J segment 4 bases; nucleotides outside the gene matches: 8. This CDR3 region has 15 residues. Germline assignment: CDR1 DFQATT and CDR2 SNEGSKA (reference sequence). The CDR3 bases are TGCAGTGCTTTGCTCCAGGACAGGGGGAATCAGCCCCAGCATTTT. Protein sequence: CSALLQDRGNQPQHF.

This clonotype was recorded many times. V and J are TRBV20-1 and TRBJ2-7; D is perhaps TRBD2 (5 bases). The CDR3 is 13 residues long. Trimming shortened V by 4 bases and J by 1 base, and 11 bases separated the two germline ends. Germline V gene data show CDR1 as DFQATT and CDR2 as SNEGSKA (reference sequence). CDR3 amino acids: CSAMDLASYEQYF. As DNA, the CDR3 is TGCAGTGCTATGGATCTAGCATCCTACGAGCAGTACTTC.

This clonotype turned up a few times. This sequence joins TRBV29-1 and TRBJ2-6; D uncertain. V lost 5 bases, J lost 1 base, and 15 bases lay in between. This CDR3 is built from 16 residues. Germline assignment: CDR1 SQVTM and CDR2 ANQGSEA. CDR3 DNA sequence: TGCAGCGTTTTTATGGCAGGTTTATCTGGGGCCAACGTCCTGACTTTC. Translated: CSVFMAGLSGANVLTF.

In this sample, this clonotype turned up many times. This chain joins TRBV30 and TRBJ1-5, with D perhaps matching TRBD1 (5 bases). V was shortened by 1 base and J by 6 bases, with 10 bases between the two germline ends. The CDR3 has 13 residues. Per germline, CDR1 GTSNPN and CDR2 SVGIG (reference sequence). The CDR3 DNA reads TGTGCCTGGAGTGGGGGGACCAGTCAGCCCCAGCATTTT. Amino acid sequence: CAWSGGTSQPQHF.

This clonotype appeared a few times. This chain links TRBV6-5 with TRBJ2-5; D might be TRBD1 (6 bases). Trimming took off 5 bases at V and 3 bases at J, with 13 bases between the two ends. The CDR3 sequence is 14 residues long. Germline V gene sequence: CDR1 MNHEY, CDR2 SVGAGI. The CDR3 is CASSHTGGEETQYF. DNA for the CDR3: TGTGCCAGCAGTCACACTGGGGGCGAAGAGACCCAGTACTTC.

This clonotype was recorded at least ten times. The gene calls are TRBV9 and TRBJ2-2; D not resolved. CDR3 size: 14 residues. The germline V and J ends were trimmed by 0 bases and 4 bases, with 7 bases remaining between them. Germline V gene lookup returns CDR1 SGDLS and CDR2 YYNGEE. The DNA of the CDR3 is TGTGCCAGCAGCGTAGTGGCCCTCACCGGGGAGCTGTTTTTT. Protein product: CASSVVALTGELFF.

This clonotype was detected ten times or more. V gene TRBV7-2 combines with J gene TRBJ1-5; TRBD1 matches at 8 bases. J lost 5 bases, V lost 5 bases, and 11 bases had no gene match. Germline CDR1 and CDR2: SGHTA and FQGNSA. This CDR3 is 16 amino acids long. The CDR3 reads CASSPRGDRGHQPQHF. For the CDR3, the DNA is TGTGCCAGCAGCCCACGCGGTGACAGGGGCCATCAGCCCCAGCATTTT.

About this clonotype: A much larger clone lies a single base off, so this may be a read error. The rearrangement joins TRBV11-2 to TRBJ2-1; D uncertain. Deletions cut 2 bases from V and 9 bases from J, with 17 bases between. This CDR3 spans 15 amino acids. Per the germline V gene, CDR1 is SGHAT and CDR2 is FQNNGV. CDR3 nucleotides: TGTGCCAGCAGCTTATCCGTCGACACGGACGTTGAGCAGTTCTTC. This sequence encodes CASSLSVDTDVEQFF.

The table lists this clonotype with many counts. V is TRBV5-1 and J is TRBJ2-6; 9 nucleotides align to TRBD1. The germline V gene has CDR1 SGHRS and CDR2 YFSETQ. With 3 bases clipped from V and 1 base from J, the junction kept 14 bases outside the gene matches. CDR3 length: 20 residues. CDR3 sequence: CASSSYTPGTGWSGANVLTF. DNA of the CDR3: TGCGCCAGCAGCTCCTACACCCCCGGGACAGGGTGGTCTGGGGCCAACGTCCTGACTTTC.

Many counts were recorded for this clonotype. The J gene is TRBJ1-2, the V gene TRBV7-9; 7 bases line up with TRBD1. CDR3 length: 12 residues. Germline CDR1 reads SEHNR; CDR2 reads FQNEAQ (reference sequence). The V gene end was trimmed by 5 bases and the J gene end by 8 bases; junction bases not matched to a gene: 5. The CDR3 is CASSATGQGYTF. In DNA, the CDR3 is TGTGCCAGCAGCGCGACAGGGCAAGGCTACACCTTC.

This clonotype was recorded at least ten times. The chain couples TRBV5-1 to TRBJ2-5; D gene ambiguous. V lost 7 bases, J lost 4 bases, and 8 bases lay in between. The germline gives CDR1 SGHRS, CDR2 YFSETQ. This CDR3 has 11 residues. CDR3 amino acids: CASFDSETQYF. The DNA of the CDR3 is TGCGCCAGCTTTGATTCAGAGACCCAGTACTTC.